This T cell receptor beta chain was recorded in a study of response to subunit inactivated influenza vaccine. With respect to this clonotype: Antigen unknown.

TCRdb analysed the RT-PCR reads with MiXCR anew, one entry per CDR3 protein. The sample shows about 240,000 distinct CDR3 sequences, 12% of them seen only once. Study observations and caveats: The authors offered the suggestion that each seasonal influenza vaccination recruits few new T cells.

The CDR3 totals 17 residues. Looked up from germline, CDR1 is SGHAT and CDR2 is FQNNGV. V lost 5 bases, J lost 2 bases, and 19 bases lay in between. This specimen was non-naive T cells sorted from PBMCs, taken 14 days before vaccination. The J gene is TRBJ1-3, the V gene TRBV11-2; TRBD1 might be the D (6 bases). The sequence came from a man between 50 and 59 years old who received an inactivated influenza vaccine. This CDR3 reads CASSPPGGGLTGNTIYF. For the CDR3, the DNA is TGTGCCAGCAGCCCACCGGGAGGGGGTTTAACTGGAAACACCATATATTTT.